One sample yielded the 2 T cell receptor beta chains listed below, sequenced in a study of blood T cell repertoires in COVID-19. Only in-frame clones appear in the TCRdb table, and some are missing; sequencing was by immunoSEQ multiplex PCR. The data hold some 150,000 clones, with 84% observed a single time. What was sequenced was peripheral blood. The receptors were sampled from a human donor in a cohort sampled during active COVID-19.

The chain carries TRBV5-4 and TRBJ2-1, with unresolved D. Per the germline V gene, CDR1 is SGHNT and CDR2 is YYREEE (reference sequence). Trimming removed 1 base at V and 6 bases at J, with 8 bases between. The CDR3 length is 13 residues. The CDR3 region has the DNA TGTGCCAGCAGCTTGTTGGAGTCCAATGAGCAGTTCTTC. This sequence encodes CASSLLESNEQFF.

The V and J genes are TRBV7-8 and TRBJ1-2; D remains unclear. Trimming pared 0 bases from V and 8 bases from J, leaving 16 bases between. Germline CDR1 reads SGHVS; CDR2 reads FQNEAQ. The CDR3 runs to 15 residues. CDR3 residues: CASSLASTGGFGYTF. In nucleotides, the CDR3 is TGTGCCAGCAGCTTAGCGTCGACCGGAGGCTTCGGCTACACCTTC.